This TCR beta chain stems from a study of T cell repertoires in cytomegalovirus infection. Study outcomes and limitations: Cumulative frequency (of public TCR beta family members) identified carriers of CMV plus the relevant HLA. CMV-specific TCR beta clonotypes restricted by HLA-C dominated the ex vivo response.

A note on this clonotype: Its antigen is undetermined.

One entry per CDR3 protein, called by TCRdb with MiXCR from the reads. The repertoire holds some 940,000 distinct CDR3 sequences, with around 31% as singletons. The CDR3 totals 15 residues. Per germline, CDR1 SGHTS and CDR2 YDEGEE. The germline V and J ends were trimmed by 0 bases and 5 bases, with 15 bases remaining between them. V is TRBV5-8 and J is TRBJ2-7; D ambiguous. Here the sequenced sample was cultured CD8+ T cells from PBMCs, taken from culture after CMV antigen stimulation. This sequence was found in a human donor in good health (CMV status not recorded). Some clones in this sample may be carry-over from other donors' samples. The CDR3 bases are TGTGCCAGCAGCTTGGTGGGCAGGCCCGCCGACGAGCAGTACTTC. Translated: CASSLVGRPADEQYF.